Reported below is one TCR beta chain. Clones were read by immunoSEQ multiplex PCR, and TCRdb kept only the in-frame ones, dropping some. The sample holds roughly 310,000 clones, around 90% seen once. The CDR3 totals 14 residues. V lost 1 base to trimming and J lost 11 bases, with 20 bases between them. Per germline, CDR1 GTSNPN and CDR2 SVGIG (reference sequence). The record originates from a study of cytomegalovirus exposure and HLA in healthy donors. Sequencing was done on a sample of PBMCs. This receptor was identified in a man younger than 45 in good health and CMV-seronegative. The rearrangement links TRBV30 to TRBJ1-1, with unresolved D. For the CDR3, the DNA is TGTGCCTGGAGTGCCCCTCCCGAGGAGCGACGGGCTTTCTTT. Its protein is CAWSAPPEERRAFF.